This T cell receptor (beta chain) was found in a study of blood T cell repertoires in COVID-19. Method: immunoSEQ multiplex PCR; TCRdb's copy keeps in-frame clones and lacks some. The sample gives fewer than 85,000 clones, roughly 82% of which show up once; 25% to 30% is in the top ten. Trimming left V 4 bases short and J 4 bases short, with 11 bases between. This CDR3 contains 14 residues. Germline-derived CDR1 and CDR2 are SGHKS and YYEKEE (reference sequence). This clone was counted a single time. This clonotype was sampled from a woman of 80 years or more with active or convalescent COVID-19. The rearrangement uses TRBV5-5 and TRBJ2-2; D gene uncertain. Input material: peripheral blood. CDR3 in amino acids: CASSPVGITGELFF. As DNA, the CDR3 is TGTGCCAGCAGCCCTGTTGGCATCACCGGGGAGCTGTTTTTT.